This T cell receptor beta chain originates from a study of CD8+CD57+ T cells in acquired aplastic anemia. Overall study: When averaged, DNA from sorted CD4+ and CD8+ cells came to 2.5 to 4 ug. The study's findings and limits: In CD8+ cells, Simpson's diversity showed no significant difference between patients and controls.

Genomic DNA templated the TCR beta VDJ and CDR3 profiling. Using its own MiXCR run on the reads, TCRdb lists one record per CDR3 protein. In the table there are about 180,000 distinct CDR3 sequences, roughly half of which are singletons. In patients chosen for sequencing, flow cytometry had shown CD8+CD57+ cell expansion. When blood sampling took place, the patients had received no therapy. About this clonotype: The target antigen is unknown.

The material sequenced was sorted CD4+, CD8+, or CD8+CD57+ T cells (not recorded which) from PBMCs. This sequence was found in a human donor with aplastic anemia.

The CDR3 loop reads CASSPLLRRHNEQFF. The CDR3 coding sequence is TGTGCCAGCTCACCCTTACTAAGAAGACACAATGAGCAGTTCTTC. The chain uses TRBV18 and TRBJ2-1; D remains unclear. Germline CDR1 is KGHSH and CDR2 is LQKENI. V lost 3 bases and J 5 bases, leaving 14 bases between the germline ends. CDR3 size: 15 residues. Full variable domain (rest looked up from reference TRBV18 and TRBJ2-1): NAGVMQNPRHLVRRRGQEARLRCSPMKGHSHVYWYRQLPEEGLKFMVYLQKENIIDESGMPKERFSAEFPKEGPSILRIQQVVRGDSAAYFCASSPLLRRHNEQFFGPGTRLTVL.